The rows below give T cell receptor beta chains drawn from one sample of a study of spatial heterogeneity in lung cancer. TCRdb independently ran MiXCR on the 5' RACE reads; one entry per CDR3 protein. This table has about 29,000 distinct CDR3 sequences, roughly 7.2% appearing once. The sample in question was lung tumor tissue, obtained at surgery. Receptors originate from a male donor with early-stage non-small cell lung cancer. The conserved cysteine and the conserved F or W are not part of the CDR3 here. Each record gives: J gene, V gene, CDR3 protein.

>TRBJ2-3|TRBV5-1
ASRSTSGGPDTQY
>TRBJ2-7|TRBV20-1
SGGIDEQY
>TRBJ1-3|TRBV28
ASSLNLGSGGNTIY
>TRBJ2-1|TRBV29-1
SVEDLELYNEQF
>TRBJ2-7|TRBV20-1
SAPFPGGDEQY
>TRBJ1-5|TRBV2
ASSEIRRGSSQH
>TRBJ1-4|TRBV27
ASRSFLGADEKLF
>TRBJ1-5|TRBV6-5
ASSYDRYNQPQH
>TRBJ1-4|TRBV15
ATSRAGQLNEKLF
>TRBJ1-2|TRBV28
ASGLSPYYGYT
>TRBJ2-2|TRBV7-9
ASSFEGLVGELF
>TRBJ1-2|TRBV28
ASSLWGQGNYGYT
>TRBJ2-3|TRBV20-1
SANRGGTDTQY
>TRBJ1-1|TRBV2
ASAGQGYNEAF
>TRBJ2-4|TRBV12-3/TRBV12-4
ASSIGDLLNIQY
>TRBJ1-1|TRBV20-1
SASEDREGTEAF
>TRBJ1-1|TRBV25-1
ASSELGTQGPLGGHF
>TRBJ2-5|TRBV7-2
ASSPSQGGKTQY
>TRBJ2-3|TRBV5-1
ASSLSPTLSTDTQY
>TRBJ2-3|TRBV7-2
ASGRGPSTDTQY
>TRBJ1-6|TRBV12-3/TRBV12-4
ASSSYNSPLH
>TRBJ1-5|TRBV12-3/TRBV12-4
ASSFRGGQPQH
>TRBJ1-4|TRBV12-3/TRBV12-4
ASSLTGRKLF
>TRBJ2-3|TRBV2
ASSDKLTTDTQY
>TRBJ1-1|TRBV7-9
ASSKETVNTEAF
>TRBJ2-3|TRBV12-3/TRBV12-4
ASSFRRRYRTDTQY
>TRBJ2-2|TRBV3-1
ASSQGAANTGELF